The next 27 T cell receptor beta chains were all read from a single sample in a study of T cell repertoires in cytomegalovirus infection. A single record per CDR3 protein comes from TCRdb applying MiXCR to the reads. The table shows 400,000 to 550,000 distinct CDR3 sequences, with around 10% occurring only once. The sample taken for sequencing was PBMCs. All receptors come from a human donor in good health (CMV status not recorded). Some clones in this sample may be carry-over from other donors' samples.

The rearrangement uses TRBV10-3 and TRBJ2-1; 8 bases are a match to TRBD1. Germline trimming cut 2 bases from V and 1 base from J; bases unmatched to any gene: 4. Germline V gene data show CDR1 as ENHRY and CDR2 as SYGVKD. CDR3 size: 16 residues. Here the CDR3 DNA reads TGTGCCATCAGTGAGCGGGGACAGGCTTCCTACAATGAGCAGTTCTTC. Translating it yields CAISERGQASYNEQFF.

This clonotype was seen only a few times. The chain joins TRBV5-6 to TRBJ2-6; D perhaps matches TRBD2 (6 bases). The CDR3 sequence is 15 residues long. Looked up from germline, CDR1 is SGHDT and CDR2 is YYEEEE. The V end was cut by 5 bases, the J end by 12 bases, with 21 bases between. CDR3 loop: CASSSPGGAVSVLTF. DNA of the CDR3: TGTGCCAGCAGTTCCCCCGGCGGGGCCGTTAGCGTCCTGACTTTC.

This clonotype appeared many times. The chain employs TRBV10-1 and TRBJ2-1; TRBD2 matches 10 bases. The J segment lost 6 bases and the V segment lost 4 bases, leaving 3 bases of the junction unmatched. Germline V gene sequence: CDR1 WNHNN, CDR2 SYGVQD (reference sequence). The CDR3 runs to 14 residues. Here the CDR3 DNA reads TGCGCCAGCAGTGGGGCTAGCGGGAGCAATGAGCAGTTCTTC. Translation gives CASSGASGSNEQFF.

This clonotype showed up just a few times. The chain joins TRBV30 to TRBJ2-1; D uncertain. Trimming shortened V by 3 bases and J by 9 bases, and 18 bases separated the two germline ends. The CDR3 extends over 14 amino acids. Germline lookup yields CDR1 GTSNPN and CDR2 SVGIG (reference sequence). DNA of the CDR3: TGTGCCTGGAGCGCCGAGCCCCCATTCAGTGAGCAGTTCTTC. Its protein is CAWSAEPPFSEQFF.

This clonotype was counted ten times or more. This sequence joins TRBV7-2 and TRBJ2-7, with 7 bases that match TRBD1. The CDR3 extends over 15 amino acids. Germline-derived CDR1 and CDR2 are SGHTA and FQGNSA. Trimming cost V 10 bases and J 1 base; bases outside gene matches: 13. The CDR3 spells CATSGEQGPSYEQYF. In DNA, the CDR3 is TGTGCCACCAGTGGGGAACAGGGGCCTTCCTACGAGCAGTACTTC.

This clonotype was counted ten times or more. The CDR3 reads CASSSGDRTYEQYF. In nucleotides, the CDR3 is TGTGCCAGCAGTTCTGGGGACAGGACCTACGAGCAGTACTTC. This chain connects TRBV6-5 to TRBJ2-7, with 8 bases that match TRBD1. Trimming took 4 bases from V and 2 from J; bases not matched to a gene: 4. Germline V gene lookup returns CDR1 MNHEY and CDR2 SVGAGI. CDR3 size: 14 residues.

This clonotype was observed at least ten times. The genes are TRBV5-1 and TRBJ1-2, with a weak D call TRBD1 (5 bases). CDR3 length: 17 residues. CDR1 SGHRS and CDR2 YFSETQ come from the germline V gene. Trimming took off 0 bases at V and 0 bases at J, with 15 bases between the two ends. In DNA form, the CDR3 reads TGCGCCAGCAGCTTGGAAGGGACTGAACTTACTAACTATGGCTACACCTTC. Translation: CASSLEGTELTNYGYTF.

This clonotype has ten or more counts. V is TRBV7-9 and J is TRBJ1-4; the D is unclear. V shed 5 bases and J shed 0 bases, with 7 bases lying between them. Per the germline V gene, CDR1 is SEHNR and CDR2 is FQNEAQ (reference sequence). The CDR3 extends over 14 amino acids. CDR3 region: CASSPIATNEKLFF. The DNA of the CDR3 is TGTGCCAGCAGCCCCATTGCAACTAATGAAAAACTGTTTTTT.

The rearrangement links TRBV20-1 to TRBJ1-4, with a tentative D call TRBD1 (6 bases). V shed 6 bases and J shed 5 bases, with 13 bases lying between them. Germline CDR1 reads DFQATT; CDR2 reads SNEGSKA (reference sequence). This CDR3 region has 13 residues. The CDR3 nucleotides are TGCAGTGCCAAGGGGGGGCCCAATGAAAAACTGTTTTTT. It is translated as CSAKGGPNEKLFF.

This clonotype was seen only a few times. The rearrangement uses TRBV19 and TRBJ2-1; no clear D. Trimming removed 4 bases at V and 0 bases at J, with 10 bases between. Germline-derived CDR1 and CDR2 are LNHDA and SQIVND (reference sequence). The CDR3 runs to 15 residues. The CDR3 loop reads CASSSGRSSYNEQFF. DNA for the CDR3: TGTGCCAGTAGTAGCGGCCGCAGCTCCTACAATGAGCAGTTCTTC. Drawing the rest from reference TRBV19 and TRBJ2-1, the complete variable domain is DGGITQSPKYLFRKEGQNVTLSCEQNLNHDAMYWYRQDPGQGLRLIYYSQIVNDFQKGDIAEGYSVSREKKESFPLTVTSAQKNPTAFYLCASSSGRSSYNEQFFGPGTRLTVL.

This clonotype occurred a few times. The rearrangement joins TRBV29-1 to TRBJ2-7; a weak D match, TRBD1 (5 bases). The germline CDR1 and CDR2 sequences are SQVTM and ANQGSEA. V was trimmed by 6 bases and J by 0 bases, leaving 9 bases between them. The CDR3 extends over 12 amino acids. This CDR3 is CSVTGPSYEQYF. CDR3 nucleotides: TGCAGCGTCACAGGTCCCTCCTACGAGCAGTACTTC.

This clonotype was counted a few times. The V gene is TRBV7-9, the J gene TRBJ2-7, with a possible D match to TRBD1 (6 bases). Looked up from germline, CDR1 is SEHNR and CDR2 is FQNEAQ (reference sequence). Trimming took 1 base from V and 3 from J, leaving 13 bases between them. CDR3 length: 15 amino acids. The CDR3 DNA is TGTGCCAGCAGCTTAGATTCGGACAGAGACTACGAGCAGTACTTC. Its protein is CASSLDSDRDYEQYF.

The gene calls are TRBV2 and TRBJ1-4; 8 bases are shared with TRBD1. The V segment lost 3 bases and the J segment 7 bases; nucleotides outside the gene matches: 7. This CDR3 comprises 15 residues. Germline CDR1 and CDR2: SNHLY and FYNNEI. This CDR3 reads CASSDTGGQSEKLFF. CDR3 sequence (DNA): TGTGCCAGCAGTGATACAGGGGGACAAAGTGAAAAACTGTTTTTT.

This clonotype appeared a few times. This chain uses TRBV7-9 with TRBJ1-6; 9 bases fit TRBD1. The length of the CDR3 is 12 residues. Unmatched junction bases numbered 2, after V lost 10 bases and J lost 7 bases. The germline V gene has CDR1 SEHNR and CDR2 FQNEAQ (reference sequence). The CDR3 nucleotides read TGTGCCACCGGGACAGGGAATTCACCCCTCCACTTT. Amino acids: CATGTGNSPLHF. Full variable domain (rest looked up from reference TRBV7-9 and TRBJ1-6): DTGVSQNPRHKITKRGQNVTFRCDPISEHNRLYWYRQTLGQGPEFLTYFQNEAQLEKSRLLSDRFSAERPKGSFSTLEIQRTEQGDSAMYLCATGTGNSPLHFGNGTRLTVT.

CDR3 residues: CASSIHGLAGVSDTQYF. The CDR3 region has the DNA TGTGCCAGCAGCATACATGGACTAGCGGGAGTGTCAGATACGCAGTATTTT. The chain is built from TRBV5-6 and TRBJ2-3, with 13 bases that match TRBD2. Per the germline V gene, CDR1 is SGHDT and CDR2 is YYEEEE. The V segment lost 4 bases and the J segment 4 bases; nucleotides outside the gene matches: 9. The CDR3 spans 17 residues.

The gene calls are TRBV6-6 and TRBJ2-5, with 9 bases identical to TRBD2. Looked up from germline, CDR1 is MNHNY and CDR2 is SVGAGI (reference sequence). Trimming cost V 8 bases and J 2 bases; bases outside gene matches: 12. The CDR3 totals 16 residues. This CDR3 reads CASLPLSLAGQETQYF. In DNA form, the CDR3 reads TGTGCCAGCCTCCCGTTATCGCTAGCGGGACAAGAGACCCAGTACTTC.

This clonotype occurred once. The chain uses TRBV27 and TRBJ1-6; D is possibly TRBD1 (6 bases). V lost 2 bases to trimming and J lost 8 bases, with 10 bases between them. This CDR3 comprises 14 residues. The germline CDR1 and CDR2 sequences are MNHEY and SMNVEV (reference sequence). The CDR3: CASSLDRFDSPLHF. In DNA, the CDR3 is TGTGCCAGCAGTTTAGACAGGTTCGATTCACCCCTCCACTTT.

This clonotype was seen ten or more times. V gene TRBV6-1 combines with J gene TRBJ2-1, with 9 bases aligning to TRBD1. V lost 7 bases, J lost 3 bases, and 4 bases stayed unmatched. CDR1 and CDR2 (germline): MNHNS, SASEGT. The CDR3 is made up of 14 amino acids. CDR3 bases: TGTGCCAGCACTCGGGACAGGGACTACAATGAGCAGTTCTTC. Amino acids: CASTRDRDYNEQFF.

This clonotype was detected ten times or more. J is TRBJ2-2 and V is TRBV6-5; 9 bases line up with TRBD2. Trimming removed 2 bases from V and 3 bases from J; junction bases left unmatched: 4. The germline CDR1 and CDR2 sequences are MNHEY and SVGAGI. The CDR3 is 16 amino acids. The CDR3 DNA reads as TGTGCCAGCAGTTACGAGGCTAGCGGGGACACCGGGGAGCTGTTTTTT. Translating gives CASSYEASGDTGELFF.

Ten or more counts support this clonotype. The chain combines TRBV24-1 with TRBJ2-2, with D uncertain. The germline gives CDR1 KGHDR, CDR2 SFDVKD. The CDR3 is 12 residues long. Trimming removed 4 bases at V and 8 bases at J, with 7 bases between. CDR3 sequence reads: CATSEFRGELFF. DNA for the CDR3: TGTGCCACCAGTGAATTCAGAGGGGAGCTGTTTTTT.

This clonotype came up many times. The chain links TRBV29-1 to TRBJ2-2; the match to TRBD2 covers 8 bases. The CDR3 sequence is 15 residues long. Trimming cost V 2 bases and J 4 bases; bases outside gene matches: 6. Germline values: CDR1 SQVTM, CDR2 ANQGSEA. CDR3 in DNA: TGCAGCGTTGAACTGCTAGCGGGTCTCACCGGGGAGCTGTTTTTT. As protein: CSVELLAGLTGELFF.

The sample holds many counts of this clonotype. The rearrangement links TRBV7-9 to TRBJ1-2, with D unclear. Germline V CDR1 and CDR2: SEHNR, FQNEAQ (reference sequence). Trimming pared 5 bases from V and 4 bases from J, leaving 17 bases between. The CDR3 runs to 15 residues. The DNA for the CDR3 is TGTGCCAGCAGCGGCAGACGGACCGGGAGCTATGGCTACACCTTC. This gives the protein CASSGRRTGSYGYTF.

This clonotype was observed many times. The rearrangement uses TRBV6-1 and TRBJ2-7; D not resolved. This CDR3 is built from 12 residues. Trimming removed 4 bases at V and 0 bases at J, with 4 bases between. Looked up from germline, CDR1 is MNHNS and CDR2 is SASEGT. The CDR3 loop is CASSGYSYEQYF. In DNA, the CDR3 is TGTGCCAGCAGTGGGTACTCCTACGAGCAGTACTTC.

This clonotype appeared many times. The DNA for the CDR3 is TGTGCCAGCAGCTCGACGAGCGGGAGGGACACAGATACGCAGTATTTT. Translated: CASSSTSGRDTDTQYF. This chain links TRBV5-4 with TRBJ2-3; TRBD2 aligns across 10 bases. CDR1 is SGHNT and CDR2 is YYREEE in the germline V gene (reference sequence). Trimming took 3 bases from V and 2 from J; bases not matched to a gene: 6. This CDR3 is built from 16 residues.

The sample holds many counts of this clonotype. This chain uses TRBV20-1 with TRBJ1-4, with 10 bases that match TRBD1. Germline V CDR1 and CDR2: DFQATT, SNEGSKA (reference sequence). This CDR3 comprises 15 residues. The V segment lost 3 bases and the J segment 13 bases; nucleotides outside the gene matches: 14. This chain's CDR3 is CSASRDRGGKLGLFF. CDR3 DNA: TGCAGTGCTAGTCGGGACAGGGGCGGCAAGTTGGGACTGTTTTTT.

This clonotype was seen ten or more times. The rearrangement links TRBV6-1 to TRBJ2-4; no clear D gene. Trimming took 0 bases from V and 1 from J, leaving 16 bases between them. This CDR3 comprises 18 residues. Germline assignment: CDR1 MNHNS and CDR2 SASEGT. The CDR3 region has the DNA TGTGCCAGCAGTGAAGCGCAACGTGGGGTACTGGCCAAAAACATTCAGTACTTC. Translating gives CASSEAQRGVLAKNIQYF.

DNA for the CDR3: TGTGCCAGCAGTGACGGGCATCTTGAAGCTTTCTTT. It translates to CASSDGHLEAFF. The chain is built from TRBV25-1 and TRBJ1-1, with D unclear. The CDR3 runs 12 residues. Germline V gene sequence: CDR1 MGHDK, CDR2 SYGVNS. V lost 3 bases and J 7 bases, leaving 9 bases between the germline ends. The whole variable domain, remainder taken from reference TRBV25-1 and TRBJ1-1, is EADIYQTPRYLVIGTGKKITLECSQTMGHDKMYWYQQDPGMELHLIHYSYGVNSTEKGDLSSESTVSRIRTEHFPLTLESARPSHTSQYLCASSDGHLEAFFGQGTRLTVV.